These T cell receptor beta chains were read from a single sample in a study of T cell responses to AZD1222 COVID-19 vaccine. Using immunoSEQ multiplex PCR, the repertoire was profiled, and TCRdb retains in-frame clones only, with some absent. The table has over 100,000 clones, about 82% seen once. Sample: peripheral blood, taken 28 days after the second dose of the MenACWY control vaccine. The receptors shown here come from an adult who received the MenACWY meningococcal vaccine as a control. Both conserved end residues are part of each CDR3. The order of the fields is V gene, clone size, CDR3 protein. Clone size is shown for a subset of rows, as once, few, many or a class of expanded clone.

V gene: TRBV5-1
clone size: -
CDR3 protein: CASSLRTAANYGYTF

V gene: TRBV6-2/TRBV6-3
clone size: -
CDR3 protein: CASSYSATGRFQPQHF

V gene: TRBV5-4
clone size: -
CDR3 protein: CASSRKGPRNYGYTF

V gene: TRBV28
clone size: -
CDR3 protein: CASSFTGMFRQPQHF

V gene: TRBV15
clone size: -
CDR3 protein: CATSRNSLLYNSPLHF

V gene: TRBV3-1/TRBV3-2
clone size: -
CDR3 protein: CASSQGPGGGKQPQHF

V gene: TRBV5-4
clone size: once
CDR3 protein: CASSLEQSSGNTIYF

V gene: TRBV28
clone size: -
CDR3 protein: CASPDASGNTEAFF

V gene: TRBV12-3/TRBV12-4
clone size: -
CDR3 protein: CASSRLVAEAFF

V gene: TRBV4-3
clone size: once
CDR3 protein: CASSLTPQETQYF

V gene: TRBV5-6
clone size: -
CDR3 protein: CASSLAGGGGYTF

V gene: TRBV5-1
clone size: once
CDR3 protein: CASSWAGGGTDTQYF

V gene: TRBV27
clone size: -
CDR3 protein: CASSLTQDPGNYGYTF

V gene: TRBV11-3
clone size: -
CDR3 protein: CASSTRTTTDTQYF

V gene: TRBV4-2
clone size: -
CDR3 protein: CASSQEPDYNSPLHF

V gene: TRBV6-2/TRBV6-3
clone size: -
CDR3 protein: CASSYSKGEKLFF

V gene: TRBV25-1
clone size: -
CDR3 protein: CASSEQNYGYTF

V gene: TRBV19
clone size: -
CDR3 protein: CASSIGLALPHYEQYF

V gene: TRBV24-1
clone size: -
CDR3 protein: CATSDPGGGTADTQYF

V gene: TRBV7-2
clone size: many
CDR3 protein: CASSLVGSNQPQHF

V gene: TRBV18
clone size: -
CDR3 protein: CASSPDVGQGQGQYF

V gene: TRBV18
clone size: -
CDR3 protein: CASSPPTDTEAFF

V gene: TRBV28
clone size: -
CDR3 protein: CASSRDRGARGYTF

V gene: TRBV5-1
clone size: -
CDR3 protein: CASSNQGARGEKLFF

V gene: TRBV5-1
clone size: once
CDR3 protein: CASSLGLETQYF

V gene: TRBV12-3/TRBV12-4
clone size: -
CDR3 protein: CASSLSQGTGYTF

V gene: TRBV18
clone size: few
CDR3 protein: CASSPGGYYGYTF

V gene: TRBV30
clone size: -
CDR3 protein: CAWSPSRGGGTYGYTF

V gene: TRBV6-5
clone size: -
CDR3 protein: CASRTGGIVGYTF

V gene: TRBV11-1
clone size: -
CDR3 protein: CASSLGGLGNTQYF

V gene: TRBV9
clone size: -
CDR3 protein: CASSVGVGAGSYNEQFF

V gene: TRBV11-1
clone size: -
CDR3 protein: CASSLGRTYNEQFF

V gene: TRBV7-9
clone size: -
CDR3 protein: CASRKEGGGSPLHF

V gene: TRBV19
clone size: few
CDR3 protein: CASSAGNGSPLHF

V gene: TRBV4-3
clone size: -
CDR3 protein: CASSQDLAGGFDEQYF

V gene: TRBV20-1
clone size: -
CDR3 protein: CSASPQGAGLNQPQHF

V gene: TRBV11-3
clone size: -
CDR3 protein: CASSLTYDSSNYGYTF